This TCR beta chain was obtained from a study of prognosis after radiotherapy for stage I lung cancer. This clonotype was seen once. Amplification of the TCR beta CDR3 (from genomic DNA) was done by two-round multiplex PCR. Primers specific to each TRBV and TRBJ gene drove first-round PCR. MiXCR, applied by TCRdb to the multiplex PCR reads, yields one record per CDR3 protein. Among approximately 23,000 distinct CDR3 sequences listed, 40% were seen once. This CDR3 has 14 residues. V lost 6 bases to trimming and J lost 8 bases; unmatched junction nucleotides: 12. The chain couples TRBV12-3 or TRBV12-4 to TRBJ1-1; TRBD1 agrees at 7 bases. The input for sequencing was PBMCs, taken before or after stereotactic body radiation therapy (not recorded which). This TCR was sampled from a donor over 45 with non-small cell lung cancer. In nucleotides, the CDR3 is TGTGCCAGCAGCCCCCAGGGACAGTCGACGGAAGCTTTCTTT. Protein sequence: CASSPQGQSTEAFF.